Each of the 20 T cell receptor beta chains below was sequenced from the same sample in a study of neurological immune-mediated disorders. TCRdb recomputed calls from the 5' RACE reads with MiXCR, one row per CDR3 protein. The table lists tens of thousands of distinct CDR3 sequences, approximately 2.4% of them singletons. The sequencing input was PBMCs. These receptors were taken from a man in his forties or fifties with multiple sclerosis.

This clonotype was seen ten or more times. V is TRBV6-5 and J is TRBJ1-2; D unclear. V was trimmed by 6 bases and J by 2 bases, leaving 13 bases between them. This CDR3 comprises 14 residues. Germline loops: CDR1 MNHEY, CDR2 SVGAGI. CDR3 sequence reads: CASSFDRSNYGYTF. In DNA form, the CDR3 reads TGTGCCAGCAGCTTCGACCGGTCGAACTATGGCTACACCTTC.

This clonotype was seen many times. At one boundary the junction diverges from the germline segment, which might be a read error. V usage is TRBV9 and J usage is TRBJ1-6; the D is unclear. Germline V CDR1 and CDR2: SGDLS, YYNGEE. CDR3 size: 14 residues. The CDR3 coding sequence is TGTGCCAGCAGCGTAGCAGGTTACAATTCACCCCTCAACTTT. This gives the protein CASSVAGYNSPLNF. Supplemented by reference TRBV9 and TRBJ1-6, the full variable domain reads DSGVTQTPKHLITATGQRVTLRCSPRSGDLSVYWYQQSLDQGLQFLIQYYNGEERAKGNILERFSAQQFPDLHSELNLSSLELGDSALYFCASSVAGYNSPLNFGNGTRLTVT.

The chain joins TRBV20-1 to TRBJ2-5; a possible D gene is TRBD2 (6 bases). Germline V gene data show CDR1 as DFQATT and CDR2 as SNEGSKA (reference sequence). The V end was cut by 1 base, the J end by 5 bases, with 17 bases between. This CDR3 spans 15 amino acids. Written as DNA, the CDR3 is TGCAGTGCTAGAGGGCGCGGGGAGTTTTGGGAGACCCAGTACTTC. This translates into CSARGRGEFWETQYF.

This clonotype has at least ten counts. V and J are TRBV7-7 and TRBJ2-7; D gene uncertain. This CDR3 is built from 14 residues. Germline V CDR1 and CDR2: SSHAT, FNYEAQ (reference sequence). Trimming removed 1 base at V and 6 bases at J, with 13 bases between. The CDR3 protein is CASSLGYQTGEQYF. CDR3 in DNA: TGTGCCAGCAGCTTAGGATACCAGACGGGCGAGCAGTACTTC.

This clonotype was seen many times. The chain employs TRBV2 and TRBJ1-1; no definite D call. From germline, CDR1 is SNHLY and CDR2 FYNNEI. The CDR3 length is 14 residues. V was clipped by 5 bases and J by 0 bases, with 10 bases between them. The DNA of the CDR3 is TGTGCCAGCAGTTACATATCGGTGAACACTGAAGCTTTCTTT. It translates to CASSYISVNTEAFF.

This clonotype was counted at least ten times. This rearrangement joins TRBV11-2 to TRBJ2-3, with D tentatively TRBD2 (6 bases). The CDR3 runs 15 residues. Germline values: CDR1 SGHAT, CDR2 FQNNGV. V dropped 5 bases and J dropped 1 base, with 13 bases sitting between them. The CDR3 DNA is TGTGCCAGCAGCCCTGGTGGAGGGGGCACAGATACGCAGTATTTT. This gives the protein CASSPGGGGTDTQYF.

In its sample, this clonotype was seen many times. This chain's CDR3 is CASSLSGGGTEAFF. In DNA form, the CDR3 reads TGTGCCAGCAGCTTATCAGGGGGCGGCACTGAAGCTTTCTTT. The chain combines TRBV7-2 with TRBJ1-1; the match to TRBD1 covers 8 bases. This CDR3 comprises 14 residues. In germline, CDR1 is SGHTA, CDR2 FQGNSA. J was trimmed by 4 bases and V by 2 bases; bases with no gene match: 3.

At least ten counts were recorded for this clonotype. The chain is built from TRBV7-9 and TRBJ1-3, with D unresolved. The CDR3 totals 17 residues. Germline CDR1 and CDR2: SEHNR and FQNEAQ (reference sequence). V lost 0 bases, J lost 0 bases, and 12 bases lay in between. The CDR3 DNA is TGTGCCAGCAGCTTAGCGCTAGGAGGCTTCTCTGGAAACACCATATATTTT. Residues: CASSLALGGFSGNTIYF.

This clonotype was found many times. The rearrangement uses TRBV10-3 and TRBJ2-1; TRBD2 aligns across 7 bases. Germline V gene sequence: CDR1 ENHRY, CDR2 SYGVKD. There are 15 residues in the CDR3. V lost 0 bases to trimming and J lost 5 bases; unmatched junction nucleotides: 4. In DNA form, the CDR3 reads TGTGCCATCAGTGAGTCGTTGGGGGGGAACAATGAGCAGTTCTTC. Its protein is CAISESLGGNNEQFF.

This clonotype appeared a few times. The chain recombines TRBV20-1 with TRBJ2-3; the match to TRBD2 covers 9 bases. CDR1 and CDR2 from the germline V gene are DFQATT and SNEGSKA (reference sequence). There are 15 residues in the CDR3. J was trimmed by 3 bases and V by 2 bases; bases with no gene match: 6. CDR3 residues: CSARFWAGGTDTQYF. DNA for the CDR3: TGCAGTGCTAGATTTTGGGCGGGGGGGACAGATACGCAGTATTTT.

This clonotype occurred many times. This chain uses TRBV5-1 with TRBJ1-1; D ambiguous. V shed 4 bases and J shed 5 bases, with 12 bases lying between them. CDR1 is SGHRS and CDR2 is YFSETQ in the germline V gene. The CDR3 has 13 residues. CDR3 protein: CASSPATDTEAFF. The CDR3 DNA follows: TGCGCCAGCAGCCCCGCAACAGATACTGAAGCTTTCTTT.

This clonotype has a count of ten or more. J is TRBJ2-1 and V is TRBV20-1, with D possibly called TRBD1 or TRBD2 (5 bases each). Germline V gene sequence: CDR1 DFQATT, CDR2 SNEGSKA (reference sequence). The CDR3 has 14 residues. Trimming pared 2 bases from V and 8 bases from J, leaving 16 bases between. Written as DNA, the CDR3 is TGCAGTGCTAGAAACTCGGGACCCCAAGATGAGCAGTTCTTC. It encodes CSARNSGPQDEQFF.

This clonotype has ten or more counts. This chain joins TRBV29-1 and TRBJ2-2; 8 bases agree with TRBD2. This CDR3 is built from 14 residues. Germline V gives CDR1 SQVTM, CDR2 ANQGSEA. J lost 2 bases, V lost 4 bases, and 3 bases had no gene match. The CDR3 bases are TGCAGCGTTGTACGGGGGGGCAACACCGGGGAGCTGTTTTTT. Encoded protein: CSVVRGGNTGELFF.

This clonotype has at least ten counts. The CDR3 DNA reads as TGTGCCAGCAGTTACGCGGGGGATACGCAGTATTTT. As protein: CASSYAGDTQYF. V usage is TRBV6-6 and J usage is TRBJ2-3; a weak D match, TRBD2 (6 bases). This CDR3 spans 12 amino acids. CDR1 and CDR2 from the germline V gene are MNHNY and SVGAGI (reference sequence). V lost 2 bases and J lost 6, with 6 bases in between.

This clonotype showed up many times. The chain joins TRBV13 to TRBJ1-5; TRBD1 might be the D (5 bases). CDR3 length equals 13 residues. Germline loops: CDR1 PRHDT, CDR2 FYEKMQ (reference sequence). Trimming took off 2 bases at V and 9 bases at J, with 11 bases between the two ends. The CDR3 DNA is TGTGCCAGCAGCTTAATGGGGGTTGGGCCCCAGCATTTT. Its translation is CASSLMGVGPQHF.

Many counts were recorded for this clonotype. The J gene is TRBJ2-3, the V gene TRBV20-1, with TRBD2 as a possible D gene (6 bases). CDR3 size: 12 residues. Per the germline V gene, CDR1 is DFQATT and CDR2 is SNEGSKA (reference sequence). Trimming removed 4 bases at V and 8 bases at J, with 13 bases between. The DNA for the CDR3 is TGCAGTGCTAACCTCGACGGGGGTACGCAGTATTTT. Its translation: CSANLDGGTQYF.

This clonotype was observed many times. The V and J genes are TRBV5-5 and TRBJ2-2; TRBD1 aligns across 10 bases. V shed 1 base, J shed 4 bases, and the junction held 1 base outside the gene matches. This CDR3 comprises 15 residues. Germline assignment: CDR1 SGHKS and CDR2 YYEKEE (reference sequence). This CDR3 is CASSLRTGGTGELFF. In DNA form, the CDR3 reads TGTGCCAGCAGCTTGCGGACAGGGGGCACCGGGGAGCTGTTTTTT.

At least ten counts were recorded for this clonotype. The chain combines TRBV20-1 with TRBJ1-3, with D uncertain. Germline lookup yields CDR1 DFQATT and CDR2 SNEGSKA (reference sequence). The germline V and J ends were trimmed by 1 base and 4 bases, with 11 bases remaining between them. The CDR3 extends over 14 amino acids. Written as DNA, the CDR3 is TGCAGTGCTAGAGTCGGGGAATCAGGAAACACCATATATTTT. This sequence encodes CSARVGESGNTIYF.

This clonotype showed up many times. The chain links TRBV20-1 to TRBJ2-7; no clear D. CDR1 and CDR2 from the germline V gene are DFQATT and SNEGSKA (reference sequence). The CDR3 spans 14 residues. Trimming removed 1 base at V and 3 bases at J, with 13 bases between. DNA of the CDR3: TGCAGTGCTAGAGGGCCAAGCAGAGACTACGAGCAGTACTTC. It yields the protein CSARGPSRDYEQYF.

This clonotype has ten or more counts. The gene calls are TRBV7-2 and TRBJ1-5; no clear D gene. This CDR3 is built from 14 residues. The germline V and J ends were trimmed by 4 bases and 7 bases, with 14 bases remaining between them. CDR1 is SGHTA and CDR2 is FQGNSA in the germline V gene. The CDR3 reads CASSSEREFQPQHF. For the CDR3, the DNA is TGTGCCAGCAGCTCCGAGAGGGAGTTCCAGCCCCAGCATTTT.